This TCR beta chain stems from a study of cytomegalovirus exposure and HLA in healthy donors. CDR3 length: 16 amino acids. The V end lost 0 bases, the J end lost 8 bases, and 20 bases lay between the germline ends. Germline lookup yields CDR1 SGHRS and CDR2 YFSETQ. The primer mix had 60 Vbeta and 13 Jbeta primers. Here immunoSEQ multiplex PCR was the method, and the copy in TCRdb shows in-frame clones only, minus some. The data contain 180,000 or so clones, 77% of them singletons. The rearrangement links TRBV5-1 to TRBJ1-2; D is unclear. This TCR was sampled from a man aged 18 to 29 in good health and CMV-seronegative. The specimen was PBMCs. The CDR3 region is CASSLDPIETHRGYTF. The CDR3 DNA follows: TGCGCCAGCAGCTTGGACCCCATAGAGACACATAGGGGCTACACCTTC.